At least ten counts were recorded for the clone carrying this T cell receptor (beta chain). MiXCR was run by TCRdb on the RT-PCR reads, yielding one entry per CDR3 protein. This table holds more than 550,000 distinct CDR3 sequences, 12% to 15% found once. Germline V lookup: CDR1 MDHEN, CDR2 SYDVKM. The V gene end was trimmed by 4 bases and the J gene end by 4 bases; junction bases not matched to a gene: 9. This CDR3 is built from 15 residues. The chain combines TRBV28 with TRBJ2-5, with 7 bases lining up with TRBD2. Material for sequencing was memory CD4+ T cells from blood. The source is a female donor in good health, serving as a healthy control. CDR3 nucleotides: TGTGCCAGCAGTTCAGCGGGAACCCTCTCAGAGACCCAGTACTTC. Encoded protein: CASSSAGTLSETQYF.